These T cell receptor beta chains were read from a single sample in a study of OX40 agonist ivuxolimab in advanced cancers. TCRdb's copy holds only in-frame clones and misses some; the assay was immunoSEQ multiplex PCR. The sample records approximately 60,000 clones, about four fifths being singletons. Sequences were derived from CD4+ or CD8+ T cells sorted from blood, sampled in a trial of the OX40 agonist ivuxolimab. The receptors originated from an adult with an advanced solid tumor such as melanoma, head and neck, liver or kidney cancer. Each CDR3 is given with its conserved first and last residue. The order of the fields is V gene, D gene, J gene, clone size, CDR3 length, CDR3 protein, CDR3 DNA. The D gene is left open where the match is weak. Where a row states a size, it is once, few, many or the class of an expanded clone; other rows omit it.

v_call: TRBV15
d_call: NA
j_call: TRBJ2-3
clone_size: NA
cdr3_length: 14
cdr3_aa: CATSRDSAGDTQYF
cdr3_nt: TGTGCCACCAGCAGAGATTCGGCGGGAGATACGCAGTATTTT

v_call: TRBV10-3
d_call: NA
j_call: TRBJ2-2
clone_size: few
cdr3_length: 18
cdr3_aa: CAISESPVAALGTGELFF
cdr3_nt: TGTGCCATCAGTGAGTCGCCAGTGGCGGCTCTCGGCACCGGGGAGCTGTTTTTT

v_call: TRBV29-1
d_call: NA
j_call: TRBJ2-1
clone_size: NA
cdr3_length: 16
cdr3_aa: CSVEEGWSLGHNEQFF
cdr3_nt: TGCAGCGTTGAAGAGGGATGGAGTCTGGGTCACAATGAGCAGTTCTTC

v_call: TRBV7-6
d_call: TRBD1
j_call: TRBJ1-1
clone_size: once
cdr3_length: 13
cdr3_aa: CASSEQGWTEAFF
cdr3_nt: TGTGCCAGCAGCGAACAGGGGTGGACTGAAGCTTTCTTT

v_call: TRBV2
d_call: NA
j_call: TRBJ2-5
clone_size: NA
cdr3_length: 13
cdr3_aa: CASSESLEETQYF
cdr3_nt: TGTGCCAGCAGTGAGTCGCTGGAAGAGACCCAGTACTTC

v_call: TRBV6-5
d_call: NA
j_call: TRBJ1-5
clone_size: NA
cdr3_length: 15
cdr3_aa: CASSRGGLDYQPQHF
cdr3_nt: TGTGCCAGCAGCCGGGGGGGCTTAGACTATCAGCCCCAGCATTTT

v_call: TRBV6-1
d_call: NA
j_call: TRBJ1-2
clone_size: NA
cdr3_length: 14
cdr3_aa: CAILGILGLYGYTF
cdr3_nt: TGTGCCATCCTAGGGATCCTGGGGCTCTATGGCTACACCTTC

v_call: TRBV19
d_call: TRBD2
j_call: TRBJ2-1
clone_size: NA
cdr3_length: 13
cdr3_aa: CASSPGTSKEQFF
cdr3_nt: TGTGCCAGTAGTCCCGGGACTAGCAAAGAGCAGTTCTTC

v_call: TRBV6-5
d_call: TRBD2
j_call: TRBJ2-5
clone_size: once
cdr3_length: 14
cdr3_aa: CASSPGTTFRTQYF
cdr3_nt: TGTGCCAGCAGTCCCGGGACTACCTTCAGGACCCAGTACTTC

v_call: TRBV7-2
d_call: TRBD1
j_call: TRBJ1-3
clone_size: NA
cdr3_length: 17
cdr3_aa: CASSLYGGGNSGNTIYF
cdr3_nt: TGTGCCAGCAGCTTATATGGAGGGGGCAACTCTGGAAACACCATATATTTT

v_call: TRBV6-1
d_call: NA
j_call: TRBJ2-1
clone_size: NA
cdr3_length: 15
cdr3_aa: CASSGGQGVYNEQFF
cdr3_nt: TGTGCCAGCAGTGGAGGGCAGGGAGTATACAATGAGCAGTTCTTC

v_call: TRBV29-1
d_call: TRBD2
j_call: TRBJ2-1
clone_size: NA
cdr3_length: 14
cdr3_aa: CSAPSGGDYNEQFF
cdr3_nt: TGCAGCGCCCCCAGCGGGGGTGATTACAATGAGCAGTTCTTC

v_call: TRBV30
d_call: NA
j_call: TRBJ2-2
clone_size: NA
cdr3_length: 13
cdr3_aa: CAWSRRGTGELFF
cdr3_nt: TGTGCCTGGAGTAGGAGGGGGACCGGGGAGCTGTTTTTT

v_call: TRBV6-1
d_call: NA
j_call: TRBJ2-3
clone_size: NA
cdr3_length: 14
cdr3_aa: CASSDPPRTDTQYF
cdr3_nt: TGTGCCAGCAGTGATCCCCCTCGCACAGATACGCAGTATTTT

v_call: TRBV7-9
d_call: NA
j_call: TRBJ1-1
clone_size: once
cdr3_length: 11
cdr3_aa: CASSLGSEAFF
cdr3_nt: TGTGCCAGCAGCTTGGGGTCAGAAGCTTTCTTT

v_call: TRBV7-2
d_call: NA
j_call: TRBJ2-5
clone_size: NA
cdr3_length: 15
cdr3_aa: CASSLYLDNTETQYF
cdr3_nt: TGTGCCAGCAGCTTATATCTGGACAACACAGAGACCCAGTACTTC

v_call: TRBV19
d_call: NA
j_call: TRBJ1-5
clone_size: NA
cdr3_length: 15
cdr3_aa: CASSIDRGANQPQHF
cdr3_nt: TGTGCCAGTAGTATAGATCGGGGGGCCAATCAGCCCCAGCATTTT

v_call: TRBV7-8
d_call: TRBD1
j_call: TRBJ1-1
clone_size: NA
cdr3_length: 13
cdr3_aa: CASSPLTGQEAFF
cdr3_nt: TGTGCCAGCAGCCCGTTGACAGGGCAGGAAGCTTTCTTT